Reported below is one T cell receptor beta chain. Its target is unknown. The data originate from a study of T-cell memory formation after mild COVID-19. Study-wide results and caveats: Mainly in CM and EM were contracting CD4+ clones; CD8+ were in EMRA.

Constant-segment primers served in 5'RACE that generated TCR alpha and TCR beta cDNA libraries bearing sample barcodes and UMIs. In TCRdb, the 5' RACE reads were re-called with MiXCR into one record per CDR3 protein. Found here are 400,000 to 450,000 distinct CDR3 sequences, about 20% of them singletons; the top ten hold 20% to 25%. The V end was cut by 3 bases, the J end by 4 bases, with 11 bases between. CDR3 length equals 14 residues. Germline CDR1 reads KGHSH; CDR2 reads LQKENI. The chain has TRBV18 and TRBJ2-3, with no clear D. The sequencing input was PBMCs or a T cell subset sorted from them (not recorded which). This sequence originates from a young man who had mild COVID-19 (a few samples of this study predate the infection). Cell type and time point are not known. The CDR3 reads CASSPGLTADTQYF. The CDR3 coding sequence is TGTGCCAGCTCACCGGGTCTAACAGCAGATACGCAGTATTTT.